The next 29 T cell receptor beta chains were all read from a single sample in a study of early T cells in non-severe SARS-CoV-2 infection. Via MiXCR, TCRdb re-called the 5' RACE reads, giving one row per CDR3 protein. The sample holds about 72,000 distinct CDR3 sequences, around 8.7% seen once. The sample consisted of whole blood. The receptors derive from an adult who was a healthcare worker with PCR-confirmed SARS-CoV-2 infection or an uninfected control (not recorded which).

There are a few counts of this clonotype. This CDR3 is CASSLAGAQKETQYF. Written as DNA, the CDR3 is TGTGCCAGCAGCTTGGCTGGAGCTCAAAAAGAGACCCAGTACTTC. The chain employs TRBV5-5 and TRBJ2-5; D remains ambiguous. The CDR3 has 15 residues. CDR1 SGHKS and CDR2 YYEKEE come from the germline V gene (reference sequence). V was shortened by 0 bases and J by 3 bases, with 12 bases between the two germline ends.

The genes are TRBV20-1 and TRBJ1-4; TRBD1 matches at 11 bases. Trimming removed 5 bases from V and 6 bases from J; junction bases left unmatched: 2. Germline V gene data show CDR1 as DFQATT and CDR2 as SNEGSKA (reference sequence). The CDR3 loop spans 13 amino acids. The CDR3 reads CSAWTGGDEKLFF. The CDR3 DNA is TGCAGTGCTTGGACAGGGGGCGATGAAAAACTGTTTTTT.

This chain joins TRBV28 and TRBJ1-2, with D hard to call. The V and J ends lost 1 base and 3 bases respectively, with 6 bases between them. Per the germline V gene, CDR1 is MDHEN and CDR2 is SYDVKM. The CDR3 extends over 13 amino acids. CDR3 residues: CASSLYRDYGYTF. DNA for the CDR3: TGTGCCAGCAGTTTATACAGAGACTATGGCTACACCTTC.

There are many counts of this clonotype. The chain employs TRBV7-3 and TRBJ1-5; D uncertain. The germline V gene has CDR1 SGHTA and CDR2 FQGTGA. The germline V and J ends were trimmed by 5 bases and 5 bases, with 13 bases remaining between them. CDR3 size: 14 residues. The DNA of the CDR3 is TGTGCCAGCAGCCCACCCGGCAGGCATCAGCCCCAGCATTTT. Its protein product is CASSPPGRHQPQHF.

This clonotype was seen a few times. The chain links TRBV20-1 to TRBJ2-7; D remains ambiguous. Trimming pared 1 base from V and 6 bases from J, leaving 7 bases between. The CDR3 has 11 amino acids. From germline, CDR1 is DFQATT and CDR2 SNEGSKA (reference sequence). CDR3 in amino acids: CSARVQAEQYF. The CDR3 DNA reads TGCAGTGCTAGAGTTCAGGCCGAGCAGTACTTC.

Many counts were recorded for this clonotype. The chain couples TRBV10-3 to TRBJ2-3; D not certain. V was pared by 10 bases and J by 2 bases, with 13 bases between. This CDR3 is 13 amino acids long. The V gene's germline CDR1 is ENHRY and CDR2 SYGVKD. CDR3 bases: TGTGCCACCTCTGGGTTTCACACAGATACGCAGTATTTT. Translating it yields CATSGFHTDTQYF.

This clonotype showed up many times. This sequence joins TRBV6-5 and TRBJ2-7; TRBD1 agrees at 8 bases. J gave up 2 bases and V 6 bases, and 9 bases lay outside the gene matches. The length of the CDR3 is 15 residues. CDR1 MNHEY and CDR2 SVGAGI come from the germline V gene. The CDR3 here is CASRTLLDRAYEQYF. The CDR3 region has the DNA TGTGCCAGCAGGACCCTCTTGGACAGGGCCTACGAGCAGTACTTC.

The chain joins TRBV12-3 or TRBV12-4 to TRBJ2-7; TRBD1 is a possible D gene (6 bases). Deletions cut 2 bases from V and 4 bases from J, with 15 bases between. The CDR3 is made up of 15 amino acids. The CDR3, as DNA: TGTGCCAGCAGTTTACTTTCCGGACAGCTATACGAGCAGTACTTC. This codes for CASSLLSGQLYEQYF.

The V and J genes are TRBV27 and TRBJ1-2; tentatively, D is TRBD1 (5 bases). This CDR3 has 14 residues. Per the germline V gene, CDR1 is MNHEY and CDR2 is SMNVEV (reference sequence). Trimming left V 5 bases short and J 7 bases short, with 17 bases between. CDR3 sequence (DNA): TGTGCCAGCAGTCCCCCGGGACCGATTCGTGGCTACACCTTC. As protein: CASSPPGPIRGYTF.

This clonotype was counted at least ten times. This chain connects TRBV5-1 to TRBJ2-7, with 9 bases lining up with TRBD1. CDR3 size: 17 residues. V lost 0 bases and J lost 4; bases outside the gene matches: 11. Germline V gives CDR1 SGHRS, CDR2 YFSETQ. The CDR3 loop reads CASSLGSGTGLGYEQYF. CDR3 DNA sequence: TGCGCCAGCAGCTTGGGATCCGGGACAGGGCTAGGATACGAGCAGTACTTC.

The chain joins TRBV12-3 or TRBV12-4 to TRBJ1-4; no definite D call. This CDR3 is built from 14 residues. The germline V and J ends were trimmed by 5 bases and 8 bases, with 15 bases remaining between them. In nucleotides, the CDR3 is TGTGCCAGCAGTGAGGATGGGGAGGGCGAAAAACTGTTTTTT. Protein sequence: CASSEDGEGEKLFF.

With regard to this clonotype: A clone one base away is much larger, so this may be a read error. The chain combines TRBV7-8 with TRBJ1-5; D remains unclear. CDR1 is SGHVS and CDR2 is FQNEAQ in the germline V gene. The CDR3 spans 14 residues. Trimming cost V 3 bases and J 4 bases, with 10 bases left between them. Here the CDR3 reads CASSFGVPNQPQHF. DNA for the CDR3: TGTGCCAGCAGCTTCGGAGTACCTAATCAGCCCCAGCATTTT. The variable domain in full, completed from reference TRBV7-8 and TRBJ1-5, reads GAGVSQSPRYKVAKRGQDVALRCDPISGHVSLFWYQQALGQGPEFLTYFQNEAQLDKSGLPSDRFFAERPEGSVSTLKIQRTQQEDSAVYLCASSFGVPNQPQHFGDGTRLSIL.

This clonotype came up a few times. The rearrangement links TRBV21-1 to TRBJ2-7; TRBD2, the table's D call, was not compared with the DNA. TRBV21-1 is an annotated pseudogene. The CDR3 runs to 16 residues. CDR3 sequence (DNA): TGTGCCAGCAGCGCCGAGTTCCGGGACGGCTCCTACGAGCAGTACTTC. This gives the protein CASSAEFRDGSYEQYF.

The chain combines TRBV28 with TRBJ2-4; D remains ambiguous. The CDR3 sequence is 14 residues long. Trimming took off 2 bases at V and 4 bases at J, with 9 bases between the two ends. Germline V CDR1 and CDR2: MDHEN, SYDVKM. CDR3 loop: CASSLRPRKNIQYF. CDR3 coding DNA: TGTGCCAGCAGTTTACGGCCCCGAAAAAACATTCAGTACTTC.

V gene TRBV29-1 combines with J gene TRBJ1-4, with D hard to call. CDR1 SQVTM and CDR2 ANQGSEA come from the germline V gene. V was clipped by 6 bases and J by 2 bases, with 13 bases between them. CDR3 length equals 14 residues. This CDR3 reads CSVTTSVTNEKLFF. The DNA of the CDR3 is TGCAGCGTAACTACCAGTGTGACTAATGAAAAACTGTTTTTT. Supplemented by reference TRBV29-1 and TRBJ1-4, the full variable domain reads SAVISQKPSRDICQRGTSLTIQCQVDSQVTMMFWYRQQPGQSLTLIATANQGSEATYESGFVIDKFPISRPNLTFSTLTVSNMSPEDSSIYLCSVTTSVTNEKLFFGSGTQLSVL.

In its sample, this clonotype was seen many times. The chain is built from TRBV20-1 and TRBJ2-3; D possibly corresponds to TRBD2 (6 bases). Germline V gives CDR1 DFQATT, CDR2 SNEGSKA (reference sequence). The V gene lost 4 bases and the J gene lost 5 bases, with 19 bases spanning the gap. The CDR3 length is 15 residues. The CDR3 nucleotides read TGCAGTGCTACGGTCGGGAGCCCAGGACAAGATACGCAGTATTTT. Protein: CSATVGSPGQDTQYF.

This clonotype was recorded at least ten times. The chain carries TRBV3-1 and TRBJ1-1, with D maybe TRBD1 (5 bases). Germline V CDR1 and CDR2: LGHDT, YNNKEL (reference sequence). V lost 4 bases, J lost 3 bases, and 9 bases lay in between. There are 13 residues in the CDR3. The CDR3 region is CASSLSTDTEAFF. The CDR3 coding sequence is TGTGCCAGCAGCCTTTCGACAGACACTGAAGCTTTCTTT.

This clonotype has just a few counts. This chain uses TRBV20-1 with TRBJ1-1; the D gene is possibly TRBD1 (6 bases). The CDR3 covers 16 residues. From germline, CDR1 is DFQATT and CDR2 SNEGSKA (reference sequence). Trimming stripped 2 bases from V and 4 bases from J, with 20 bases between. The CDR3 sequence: CSARIASGAQGTEAFF. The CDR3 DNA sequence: TGCAGTGCTAGAATCGCCTCAGGGGCGCAAGGCACTGAAGCTTTCTTT.

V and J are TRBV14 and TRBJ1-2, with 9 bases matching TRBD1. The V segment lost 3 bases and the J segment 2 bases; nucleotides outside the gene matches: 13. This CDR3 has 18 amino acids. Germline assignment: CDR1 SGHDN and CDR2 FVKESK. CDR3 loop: CASSQYRGQGRYNYGYTF. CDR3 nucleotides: TGTGCCAGCAGCCAGTACCGCGGACAGGGGCGCTACAACTATGGCTACACCTTC.

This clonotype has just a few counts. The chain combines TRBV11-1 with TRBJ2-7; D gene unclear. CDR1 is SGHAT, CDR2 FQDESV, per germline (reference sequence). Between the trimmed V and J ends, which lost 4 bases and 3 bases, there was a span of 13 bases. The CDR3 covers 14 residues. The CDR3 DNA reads TGTGCCAGCAGCTCCCGGCTGCCCTTCTACGAGCAGTACTTC. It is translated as CASSSRLPFYEQYF.

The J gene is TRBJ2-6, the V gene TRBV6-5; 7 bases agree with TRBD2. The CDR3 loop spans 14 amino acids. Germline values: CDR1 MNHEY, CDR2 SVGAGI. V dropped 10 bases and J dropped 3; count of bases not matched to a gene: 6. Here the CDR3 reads CAIREGNGANVLTF. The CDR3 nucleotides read TGTGCCATCAGGGAGGGGAATGGGGCCAACGTCCTGACTTTC.

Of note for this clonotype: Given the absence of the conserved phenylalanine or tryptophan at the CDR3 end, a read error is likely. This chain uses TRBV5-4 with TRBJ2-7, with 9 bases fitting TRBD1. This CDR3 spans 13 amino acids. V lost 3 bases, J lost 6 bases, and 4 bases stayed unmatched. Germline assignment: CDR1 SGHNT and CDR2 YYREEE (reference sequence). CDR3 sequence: CASSSTGGGEQYL. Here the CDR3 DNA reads TGTGCCAGCAGCTCTACAGGGGGCGGCGAGCAGTACCTC.

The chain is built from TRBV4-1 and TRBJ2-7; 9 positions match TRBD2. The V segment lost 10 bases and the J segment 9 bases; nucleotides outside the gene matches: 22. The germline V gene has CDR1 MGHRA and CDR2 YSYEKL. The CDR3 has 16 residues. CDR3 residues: CATPSQGGLAPLMQYF. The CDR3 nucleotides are TGCGCCACACCCAGCCAAGGAGGACTAGCGCCACTGATGCAGTACTTC.

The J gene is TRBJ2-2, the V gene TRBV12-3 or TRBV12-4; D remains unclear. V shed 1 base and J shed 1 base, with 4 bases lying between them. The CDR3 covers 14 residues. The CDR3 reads CASSLGENTGELFF. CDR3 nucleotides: TGTGCCAGCAGTTTAGGAGAGAACACCGGGGAGCTGTTTTTT.

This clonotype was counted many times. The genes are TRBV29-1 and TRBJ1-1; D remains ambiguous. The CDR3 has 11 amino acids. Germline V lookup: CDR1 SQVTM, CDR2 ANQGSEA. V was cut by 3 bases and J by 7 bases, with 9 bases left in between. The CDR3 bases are TGCAGCGTTGAGGTTGGCGGTGAAGCTTTCTTT. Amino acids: CSVEVGGEAFF.

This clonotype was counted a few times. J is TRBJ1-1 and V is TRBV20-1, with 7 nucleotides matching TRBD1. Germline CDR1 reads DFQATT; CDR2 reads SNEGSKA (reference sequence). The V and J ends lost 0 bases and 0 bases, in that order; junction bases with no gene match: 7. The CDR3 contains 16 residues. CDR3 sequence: CSARDFRGYLNTEAFF. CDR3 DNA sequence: TGCAGTGCTAGAGACTTCAGGGGGTACCTGAACACTGAAGCTTTCTTT.

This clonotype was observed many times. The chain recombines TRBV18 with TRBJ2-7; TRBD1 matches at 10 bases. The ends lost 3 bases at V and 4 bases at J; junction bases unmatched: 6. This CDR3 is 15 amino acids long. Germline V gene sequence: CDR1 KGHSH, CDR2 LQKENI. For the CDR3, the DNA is TGTGCCAGCTCACCGGCCGGGACAGGGGAGTACGAGCAGTACTTC. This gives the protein CASSPAGTGEYEQYF.

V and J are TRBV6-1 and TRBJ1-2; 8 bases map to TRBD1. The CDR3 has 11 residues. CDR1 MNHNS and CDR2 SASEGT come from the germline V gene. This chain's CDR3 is CVTGQAYGYTF. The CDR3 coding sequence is TGTGTAACGGGACAGGCCTATGGCTACACCTTC.

The CDR3 region is CSIGQNYGYTF. CDR3 in DNA: TGCAGCATAGGACAGAACTATGGCTACACCTTC. The genes are TRBV29-1 and TRBJ1-2; tentatively, D is TRBD1 (6 bases). The CDR3 runs 11 residues. Germline assignment: CDR1 SQVTM and CDR2 ANQGSEA. The germline V and J ends were trimmed by 8 bases and 2 bases, with 9 bases remaining between them.